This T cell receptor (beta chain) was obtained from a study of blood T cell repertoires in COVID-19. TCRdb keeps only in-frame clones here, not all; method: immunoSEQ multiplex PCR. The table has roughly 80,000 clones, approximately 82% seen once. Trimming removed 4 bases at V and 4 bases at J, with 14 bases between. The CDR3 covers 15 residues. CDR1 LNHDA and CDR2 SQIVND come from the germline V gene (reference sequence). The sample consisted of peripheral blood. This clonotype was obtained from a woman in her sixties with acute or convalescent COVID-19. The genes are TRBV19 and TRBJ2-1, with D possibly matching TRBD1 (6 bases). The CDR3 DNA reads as TGTGCCAGTAGTAACCAGGGGCCGGTATACAATGAGCAGTTCTTC. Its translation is CASSNQGPVYNEQFF.